This T cell receptor beta chain is from a study of T-cell memory formation after mild COVID-19. Trimming at V came to 5 bases and at J to 5 bases, leaving 1 base not matched to a gene. Germline assignment: CDR1 SGHTA and CDR2 FQGTGA. CDR3 length: 13 amino acids. 5'RACE primed at constant segments yielded TCR alpha and TCR beta cDNA libraries bearing sample barcodes and UMIs. Each CDR3 protein gets one entry after TCRdb re-called the 5' RACE reads with MiXCR. The table shows 190,000 or so distinct CDR3 sequences, with 27% occurring only once. This clonotype was counted only a few times. Sequencing input: PBMCs or a T cell subset sorted from them (not recorded which). The receptor comes from an adult woman who had mild COVID-19 (a few samples of this study predate the infection). Cell type and time point are not known. The V and J genes are TRBV7-3 and TRBJ2-2; TRBD1 matches at 8 bases. The CDR3 reads CASSRTGTGELFF. CDR3 bases: TGTGCCAGCAGCCGGACAGGGACCGGGGAGCTGTTTTTT.